Presented here are 24 T cell receptor beta chains from one specimen sequenced in a study of T cells in women clearing cervical HPV infection. TCRdb keeps only in-frame clones here, not all; method: immunoSEQ multiplex PCR. The sample's table shows about 30,000 clones. Sample: blood buffy coat. All receptors derive from a woman aged 18-69 years with a cervical HPV16 infection that either progressed to CIN3+ or cleared (not recorded which).

About this clone itself: The read terminates 3 residues before the CDR3 end, so the remaining end is supplied by the germline J gene. J is TRBJ2-5 and V is TRBV30; maybe TRBD1 (5 bases). Germline V lookup: CDR1 GTSNPN, CDR2 SVGIG (reference sequence). V lost 0 bases to trimming and J lost 2 bases, with 7 bases between them. CDR3 size: 13 residues. CDR3 residues: CAWSVDSQETQYF. The CDR3 bases that were read are TGTGCCTGGAGTGTTGACAGTCAAGAGACC.

CDR3 amino acids: CSARTYGGWETQYF. CDR3 DNA, as far as it was read: TGCAGTGCTAGGACATACGGAGGCTGGGAGACC. The rearrangement links TRBV20-1 to TRBJ2-5; weak D call: TRBD2 (5 bases). The CDR3 is cut off 3 residues early in the read; its end comes from the germline J gene. V lost 3 bases and J 5 bases, leaving 16 bases between the germline ends. Germline V gene data show CDR1 as DFQATT and CDR2 as SNEGSKA (reference sequence). The CDR3 spans 14 residues.

The CDR3 sequence is CASSLTSGSIETQYF. The CDR3 DNA, read in part, is TGTGCCAGCAGCTTGACTAGCGGGAGTATAGAGACG. The V call is TRBV7-3, the J call TRBJ2-3; 12 positions agree with TRBD2. The read is 3 residues too short to cover the CDR3 end, so that end is filled in from the germline J gene. CDR3 length: 15 residues. In germline, CDR1 is SGHTA, CDR2 FQGTGA. Using reference TRBV7-3 and TRBJ2-3 for the parts outside the CDR3, the full variable domain is GAGVSQTPSNKVTEKGKYVELRCDPISGHTALYWYRQSLGQGPEFLIYFQGTGAADDSGLPNDRFFAVRPEGSVSTLKIQRTERGDSAVYLCASSLTSGSIETQYFGPGTRLTVL.

As regards this clone: The CDR3 end falls 3 residues outside the read, so it is completed with the germline J gene. The chain joins TRBV20-1 to TRBJ2-1; 13 nucleotides line up with TRBD2. CDR3 length equals 17 residues. Germline V gives CDR1 DFQATT, CDR2 SNEGSKA (reference sequence). V trimming: 1 base; J trimming: 4 bases; junction bases outside the gene matches: 7. The CDR3 is CSARVTSGRLWYNEQFF. CDR3 bases read: TGCAGTGCTAGAGTGACTAGCGGGAGGTTGTGGTACAATGAG.

In the case of this clone: The CDR3 end falls 3 residues outside the read, so it is completed with the germline J gene. The chain is built from TRBV10-1 and TRBJ2-7, with 7 nucleotides matching TRBD1. The CDR3 consists of 14 residues. Germline CDR1 is WNHNN and CDR2 is SYGVQD (reference sequence). With 5 bases clipped from V and 6 bases from J, the junction kept 10 bases outside the gene matches. The CDR3 DNA, read in part, is TGCGCCAGCAGTCTAAACCGGGACAGCGGCGAG. Translated: CASSLNRDSGE. The complete CDR3 reads CASSLNRDSGEQYF.

In the case of this clone: The read ends 3 residues shy of where the CDR3 ends; the end is completed using the germline J gene. The chain recombines TRBV2 with TRBJ1-2; D remains ambiguous. This CDR3 contains 15 residues. Germline loops: CDR1 SNHLY, CDR2 FYNNEI. Incomplete CDR3 DNA: TGTGCCAGCAGTGTGGACGCGGGTGGAGGGAATGAC. This translates into CASSVDAGGGND. The full-length CDR3 reads as CASSVDAGGGNDYTF.

In the case of this clone: Read data end 3 residues before the CDR3 end; the end is taken from the germline J gene. The rearrangement links TRBV5-1 to TRBJ2-7; TRBD2 aligns across 13 bases. The germline V gene has CDR1 SGHRS and CDR2 YFSETQ. The CDR3 runs 13 residues. Trimming removed 7 bases from V and 5 bases from J; junction bases left unmatched: 3. The CDR3 bases that were read are TGCGCCAGCGGGACTAGCGGGACGAACGAG. Residues: CASGTSGTNE. From start to end, the CDR3 is CASGTSGTNEQYF.

Worth noting for this clone: The read terminates 3 residues before the CDR3 end, so the remaining end is supplied by the germline J gene. The V call is TRBV28, the J call TRBJ2-5, with TRBD2 identical over 11 bases. The CDR3 covers 15 residues. Germline-derived CDR1 and CDR2 are MDHEN and SYDVKM. The V gene end was trimmed by 5 bases and the J gene end by 2 bases; junction bases not matched to a gene: 4. This chain's CDR3 is CASSLLAGGQETQYF. The covered CDR3 bases are TGTGCCAGCAGTCTTTTAGCGGGAGGGCAAGAGACC.

Of note for this clone: The read gets to within 3 residues of the CDR3 end, and the germline J gene fills in the rest. The chain employs TRBV11-1 and TRBJ2-1; TRBD2 agrees at 9 bases. The germline V gene encodes CDR1 SGHAT and CDR2 FQDESV (reference sequence). The length of the CDR3 is 15 residues. The V gene end was trimmed by 0 bases and the J gene end by 4 bases; junction bases not matched to a gene: 1. CDR3 in amino acids: CASSLASGGYNEQFF. The covered CDR3 bases are TGTGCCAGCAGCTTAGCTAGCGGGGGATACAATGAG.

Turning to this clone: The read halts 3 residues ahead of the CDR3 end, with the missing end drawn from the germline J gene. The V gene is TRBV20-1, the J gene TRBJ1-2, with D tentatively TRBD1 (6 bases). CDR1 and CDR2 (germline): DFQATT, SNEGSKA (reference sequence). The length of the CDR3 is 15 residues. The V and J ends lost 1 base and 5 bases respectively, with 17 bases between them. The CDR3 bases that were read are TGCAGTGCTAGAGTCGACTCAGGGGACCAGTATGGC. Amino acid sequence: CSARVDSGDQYG. The full CDR3 sequence reads CSARVDSGDQYGYTF.

On this clone itself: The CDR3 end is not reached by the read, which stops 3 residues before it; the germline J gene fills it in. Other nucleotide sequences from this sample produce the same CDR3. The chain joins TRBV19 to TRBJ1-3, with a tentative D call TRBD1 (6 bases). The germline V gene has CDR1 LNHDA and CDR2 SQIVND (reference sequence). Trimming left V 7 bases short and J 4 bases short, with 17 bases between. CDR3 length equals 15 residues. CDR3 protein: CASTTPDRMGNTIYF. Incomplete CDR3 DNA: TGTGCCAGTACCACCCCCGACAGGATGGGAAACACC. The variable domain in full, with the rest retrieved from reference TRBV19 and TRBJ1-3, is DGGITQSPKYLFRKEGQNVTLSCEQNLNHDAMYWYRQDPGQGLRLIYYSQIVNDFQKGDIAEGYSVSREKKESFPLTVTSAQKNPTAFYLCASTTPDRMGNTIYFGEGSWLTVV.

Of note for this clone: The read terminates 3 residues ahead of where the CDR3 ends, so the germline J gene completes it. The J gene is TRBJ2-5, the V gene TRBV5-8; D is perhaps TRBD1 (6 bases). The ends were cut back, 0 bases at V and 4 bases at J, with 10 bases in the middle. Germline V lookup: CDR1 SGHTS, CDR2 YDEGEE. The CDR3 covers 14 residues. CDR3 protein: CASSLDRAGETQYF. The CDR3 bases that were read are TGTGCCAGCAGCTTGGACAGGGCGGGAGAGACC.

Concerning this clone: Read data end 3 residues before the CDR3 end; the end is taken from the germline J gene. J is TRBJ1-2 and V is TRBV9; D is undetermined. V gave up 3 bases and J gave up 4 bases, with 19 bases separating them. The CDR3 totals 16 residues. The germline CDR1 and CDR2 sequences are SGDLS and YYNGEE. CDR3 loop: CASSAHRQGGSYGYTF. The CDR3 bases that were read are TGTGCCAGCAGCGCCCACAGACAAGGAGGAAGCTATGGC. The whole variable domain, remainder taken from reference TRBV9 and TRBJ1-2, is DSGVTQTPKHLITATGQRVTLRCSPRSGDLSVYWYQQSLDQGLQFLIQYYNGEERAKGNILERFSAQQFPDLHSELNLSSLELGDSALYFCASSAHRQGGSYGYTFGSGTRLTVV.

A remark on this clone: Sequencing ends 3 residues short of the CDR3 end; the germline J gene provides the rest. The gene calls are TRBV10-3 and TRBJ2-7; TRBD1 matches 10 bases. CDR1 is ENHRY and CDR2 is SYGVKD in the germline V gene. The CDR3 extends over 13 amino acids. J gave up 0 bases and V 9 bases, and 2 bases lay outside the gene matches. The CDR3 reads CAMGTGASYEQYF. The CDR3 bases that were read are TGTGCCATGGGGACAGGGGCCTCCTACGAG.

As regards this clone: The CDR3 end is not reached by the read, which stops 3 residues before it; the germline J gene fills it in. V gene TRBV20-1 combines with J gene TRBJ2-7, with 10 bases matching TRBD1. Trimming at V came to 3 bases and at J to 3 bases, leaving 11 bases not matched to a gene. CDR1 is DFQATT and CDR2 is SNEGSKA in the germline V gene (reference sequence). The CDR3 length is 16 residues. The CDR3 spells CSARGSRTGGNYEQYF. CDR3 DNA (partial): TGCAGTGCTAGGGGGTCTCGGACAGGGGGGAACTACGAG.

Notes on this clone: The read ends 3 residues shy of where the CDR3 ends; the end is completed using the germline J gene. This chain joins TRBV5-5 and TRBJ2-5; perhaps TRBD1 as D (5 bases). The ends were cut back, 0 bases at V and 5 bases at J, with 14 bases in the middle. Per germline, CDR1 SGHKS and CDR2 YYEKEE (reference sequence). The CDR3 extends over 15 amino acids. CDR3 amino acids: CASSLGQGSRETQYF. CDR3 DNA (partial): TGTGCCAGCAGCTTGGGGCAGGGAAGTAGGGAGACC.

CDR3 bases read: TGTGCCACCAGTGACCTGGGACTAGCGGAAGAGACC. This gives the protein CATSDLGLAEET. The full CDR3 protein reads CATSDLGLAEETQYF. The V and J genes are TRBV24-1 and TRBJ2-5; 11 nucleotides line up with TRBD2. The read gets to within 3 residues of the CDR3 end, and the germline J gene fills in the rest. Trimming removed 4 bases from V and 3 bases from J; junction bases left unmatched: 3. This CDR3 spans 15 amino acids. Germline CDR1 and CDR2: KGHDR and SFDVKD.

About this clone itself: The CDR3 is cut off 3 residues early in the read; its end comes from the germline J gene. The chain uses TRBV5-4 and TRBJ2-5, with 11 bases lining up with TRBD2. The CDR3 is 14 residues long. Per germline, CDR1 SGHNT and CDR2 YYREEE (reference sequence). V lost 4 bases, J lost 3 bases, and 2 bases stayed unmatched. The CDR3 bases that were read are TGTGCCAGCAGCGGGGGACTAGCGGAAGAGACC. This encodes CASSGGLAEET. The whole CDR3 reads CASSGGLAEETQYF.

A remark on this clone: The DNA ends 3 residues before the CDR3 does, and the rest of the CDR3 is filled in from the germline J gene. The chain links TRBV29-1 to TRBJ2-3; 13 positions match TRBD2. Germline CDR1 reads SQVTM; CDR2 reads ANQGSEA. V lost 4 bases, J lost 4 bases, and 5 bases stayed unmatched. The CDR3 extends over 15 amino acids. Partial CDR3 DNA: TGCAGCGTTGTTGGACTAGCGGGAGTTTCAGATACG. Translating it yields CSVVGLAGVSDT. The whole CDR3 sequence is CSVVGLAGVSDTQYF.

Comments on this clone: The read ends 3 residues before the CDR3 terminus; that terminus is restored from the germline J gene. The gene calls are TRBV11-3 and TRBJ1-1, with D possibly TRBD1 on 5 matching bases. V lost 6 bases and J 2 bases, leaving 10 bases between the germline ends. The germline V gene has CDR1 SGHNT and CDR2 YENEEA. The CDR3 length is 13 residues. The CDR3 loop reads CASRQTANTEAFF. CDR3 DNA, as far as it was read: TGTGCCAGCAGACAGACAGCCAACACTGAA.

To note about this clone: The read terminates 3 residues ahead of where the CDR3 ends, so the germline J gene completes it. The V gene is TRBV19, the J gene TRBJ1-1; tentative D call: TRBD1 (5 bases). The germline CDR1 and CDR2 sequences are LNHDA and SQIVND (reference sequence). The CDR3 totals 15 residues. The V and J ends lost 6 bases and 0 bases respectively, with 14 bases between them. CDR3 region: CASRVRQTMNTEAFF. The DNA read from the CDR3 is TGTGCCAGTAGGGTACGACAGACGATGAACACTGAA.

The covered CDR3 bases are TGTGCCAGCAGTGAATTAAGGTTGAACACTGAA. It encodes CASSELRLNTE. The whole CDR3 sequence reads CASSELRLNTEAFF. The V call is TRBV6-1, the J call TRBJ1-1; D remains unclear. The read stops 3 residues short of the end of the CDR3; the missing end is completed from the germline J gene. The CDR3 is 14 residues long. CDR1 and CDR2 (germline): MNHNS, SASEGT. The V gene lost 2 bases and the J gene lost 0 bases, with 7 bases spanning the gap.

On this clone itself: The CDR3 extends 3 residues past the end of the read, so its final part is completed from the germline J gene. This rearrangement joins TRBV7-2 to TRBJ1-2, with 12 bases aligning to TRBD1. The germline CDR1 and CDR2 sequences are SGHTA and FQGNSA. This CDR3 has 15 residues. CDR3 amino acids: CASSLGTGGLYDYTF. CDR3 DNA (partial): TGTGCCAGCAGCCTTGGGACAGGGGGCCTCTACGAC. Variable domain in full (rest from reference TRBV7-2 and TRBJ1-2): GAGVSQSPSNKVTEKGKDVELRCDPISGHTALYWYRQSLGQGLEFLIYFQGNSAPDKSGLPSDRFSAERTGGSVSTLTIQRTQQEDSAVYLCASSLGTGGLYDYTFGSGTRLTVV.

Turning to this clone: The read terminates 3 residues before the CDR3 end, so the remaining end is supplied by the germline J gene. The rearrangement uses TRBV7-2 and TRBJ2-4, with D tentatively TRBD2 (5 bases). CDR1 is SGHTA and CDR2 is FQGNSA in the germline V gene. Trimming left V 5 bases short and J 4 bases short, with 15 bases between. The CDR3 is 15 residues long. The sequenced part of the CDR3 DNA is TGTGCCAGCAGCGCCAACACTAGGGTTAAAAACATT. Translation: CASSANTRVKNI. From start to end, the CDR3 is CASSANTRVKNIQYF.